These 16 T cell receptor beta chains originate from one sample sequenced in a study of blood T cells in healthy people across ages. The use of a sample-barcoded 5' primer and a J-beta primer mix characterized a second PCR of 7 to 11 cycles. TCRdb re-derived calls from the 5' RACE reads in MiXCR, one entry per CDR3 protein. This sample has 730,000 or so distinct CDR3 sequences; about 40% occur once, and the top ten carry less than 25%. Sequencing was done on a sample of blood. The source is a woman aged 55-69 years in good health.

The chain has TRBV11-2 and TRBJ2-3, with 8 positions matching TRBD2. V trimming: 5 bases; J trimming: 0 bases; junction bases outside the gene matches: 4. CDR3 length: 15 amino acids. Per germline, CDR1 SGHAT and CDR2 FQNNGV. CDR3 DNA sequence: TGTGCCAGCAGCACTGGACTAGCCAGCACAGATACGCAGTATTTT. This sequence encodes CASSTGLASTDTQYF.

This clonotype was seen more than once but under ten times. The CDR3 here is CASSVAPRQDEKLFF. The CDR3 DNA reads TGTGCCAGCAGCGTAGCCCCGCGACAGGATGAAAAACTGTTTTTT. The chain joins TRBV9 to TRBJ1-4; TRBD1 might be the D (6 bases). Germline lookup yields CDR1 SGDLS and CDR2 YYNGEE. Trimming pared 0 bases from V and 6 bases from J, leaving 12 bases between. The CDR3 is 15 amino acids.

The rearrangement links TRBV20-1 to TRBJ1-5; 9 positions agree with TRBD1. From germline, CDR1 is DFQATT and CDR2 SNEGSKA (reference sequence). Unmatched junction bases numbered 4, after V lost 3 bases and J lost 1 base. The CDR3 sequence is 15 residues long. The CDR3 sequence is CSASPGQGSNQPQHF. The CDR3, as DNA: TGCAGTGCTAGTCCCGGACAGGGGAGCAATCAGCCCCAGCATTTT.

The V gene is TRBV5-1, the J gene TRBJ2-3; the D gene is possibly TRBD1 (5 bases). This CDR3 region has 14 residues. Germline V gene sequence: CDR1 SGHRS, CDR2 YFSETQ. Trimming left V 0 bases short and J 5 bases short, with 10 bases between. Here the CDR3 DNA reads TGCGCCAGCAGCTTGGGTCAGGGAAAAGATACGCAGTATTTT. It is translated as CASSLGQGKDTQYF.

Remarks on this clonotype: Given a much more abundant clone one base away, this may be a read error. The chain couples TRBV29-1 to TRBJ2-3, with 8 bases aligning to TRBD2. V lost 3 bases and J lost 4; bases outside the gene matches: 6. Germline values: CDR1 SQVTM, CDR2 ANQGSEA. The CDR3 is made up of 14 amino acids. In DNA, the CDR3 is TGCAGCGTTGATAGCGGGGTCGAGGCAGATACGCAGTATTTT. It encodes CSVDSGVEADTQYF.

This clonotype occurred a few times. The V gene is TRBV7-2, the J gene TRBJ2-7, with 8 bases identical to TRBD2. CDR3 length: 14 amino acids. The germline V gene encodes CDR1 SGHTA and CDR2 FQGNSA. V gave up 4 bases and J gave up 6 bases; unmatched junction bases: 8. CDR3: CASSSGLGIIEQYF. The CDR3, as DNA: TGTGCCAGCAGCTCGGGACTAGGAATCATCGAGCAGTACTTC.

The chain combines TRBV2 with TRBJ2-7; D remains unclear. The length of the CDR3 is 13 residues. V dropped 6 bases and J dropped 5 bases, with 14 bases sitting between them. CDR1 is SNHLY, CDR2 FYNNEI, per germline. Here the CDR3 DNA reads TGTGCCAGCAGCCTCGAGGAAGTGAACGAGCAGTACTTC. Translating it yields CASSLEEVNEQYF.

With respect to this clonotype: Germline is not matched at one junction end, which may reflect a read error. V gene TRBV7-7 combines with J gene TRBJ2-2, with D perhaps being TRBD1 or TRBD2 (5 bases each). CDR1 is SSHAT, CDR2 FNYEAQ, per germline (reference sequence). The CDR3 has 15 amino acids. The CDR3 here is CASSLSTGPTGELFF. The CDR3 DNA reads TGTGCTAGCAGCTTATCTACGGGGCCCACCGGGGAGCTGTTTTTT.

This clonotype was recorded a few times. The gene calls are TRBV20-1 and TRBJ2-5, with 7 nucleotides matching TRBD2. Germline trimming cut 0 bases from V and 11 bases from J; bases unmatched to any gene: 15. This CDR3 contains 15 residues. CDR1 is DFQATT and CDR2 is SNEGSKA in the germline V gene (reference sequence). As DNA, the CDR3 is TGCAGTGCTAGAGATGGCGGGAGTGGGTACAATGAGCAGTACTTC. Translated, it gives CSARDGGSGYNEQYF.

This clonotype showed up just a few times. The rearrangement joins TRBV6-5 to TRBJ1-2; 9 nucleotides match TRBD1. The germline CDR1 and CDR2 sequences are MNHEY and SVGAGI. Unmatched junction bases numbered 5, after V lost 2 bases and J lost 4 bases. The CDR3 is made up of 15 amino acids. The CDR3 protein is CASSYGGTGLYGYTF. In DNA, the CDR3 is TGTGCCAGCAGTTACGGGGGGACAGGGCTCTATGGCTACACCTTC.

The rearrangement links TRBV20-1 to TRBJ2-1; D possibly corresponds to TRBD2 (5 bases). The CDR3 length is 16 residues. The germline gives CDR1 DFQATT, CDR2 SNEGSKA (reference sequence). With 0 bases removed from V and 2 bases from J, the gap between germline ends came to 14 bases. DNA for the CDR3: TGCAGTGCTAGAGATCCCTGGACTGGGACCTACAATGAGCAGTTCTTC. This translates into CSARDPWTGTYNEQFF.

V and J are TRBV6-1 and TRBJ2-7; TRBD1 agrees at 7 bases. Germline CDR1 and CDR2: MNHNS and SASEGT. CDR3 length: 15 residues. Trimming at V came to 3 bases and at J to 2 bases, leaving 7 bases not matched to a gene. Written as DNA, the CDR3 is TGTGCCAGCAGTGATGACAGGGTACCTCCCTACGAGCAGTACTTC. This codes for CASSDDRVPPYEQYF.

The genes are TRBV10-3 and TRBJ2-7; D is perhaps TRBD2 (5 bases). The CDR3 runs to 15 residues. The germline CDR1 and CDR2 sequences are ENHRY and SYGVKD. Trimming took off 0 bases at V and 2 bases at J, with 11 bases between the two ends. CDR3 nucleotide sequence: TGTGCCATCAGTGAGTCGACTAAGACGGCCTACGAGCAGTACTTC. This encodes CAISESTKTAYEQYF.

The chain links TRBV12-3 or TRBV12-4 to TRBJ1-2; D remains unclear. This CDR3 is 19 amino acids long. With 7 bases removed from V and 0 bases from J, the gap between germline ends came to 27 bases. The CDR3 protein is CASTDHHPFTGLANYGYTF. The CDR3 region has the DNA TGTGCCAGCACCGATCACCATCCCTTCACTGGTCTAGCTAACTATGGCTACACCTTC.

The genes are TRBV6-1 and TRBJ2-1; TRBD2 matches at 7 bases. This CDR3 is built from 18 residues. The germline V gene encodes CDR1 MNHNS and CDR2 SASEGT. The J segment lost 3 bases and the V segment lost 6 bases, leaving 17 bases of the junction unmatched. The CDR3 protein is CASSARGRGLLLYNEQFF. The CDR3, as DNA: TGTGCCAGCAGCGCCCGTGGCCGGGGACTATTACTCTACAATGAGCAGTTCTTC.

The chain uses TRBV2 and TRBJ1-6; tentative D call: TRBD1 (5 bases). Looked up from germline, CDR1 is SNHLY and CDR2 is FYNNEI. V was pared by 8 bases and J by 4 bases, with 9 bases between. This CDR3 has 13 residues. Here the CDR3 DNA reads TGTGCCAGCGACAGCTCATATAATTCACCCCTCCACTTT. Protein product: CASDSSYNSPLHF.